These 4 T cell receptor beta chains share one sample of origin, sequenced in a study of T-cell reconstitution after alpha-beta-depleted transplantation in children. Library preparation (for TCRbeta) was performed with unique molecular identifiers. TCRdb reanalysed the PCR reads using MiXCR and keeps one entry per CDR3 protein. The repertoire holds hundreds of thousands of distinct CDR3 sequences, with 13% as singletons. Source: PBMCs, taken before TCRalphabeta/CD19-depleted stem cell transplant. These receptors were collected from a girl aged 2 to 9 with congenital amegakaryocytic thrombocytopenia, due to receive a stem cell transplant.

With respect to this clonotype: With a much larger clone just one base away, this may be a read error. CDR3 nucleotides: TGTGCCAGCAGGGGGCTGAACACTGAAGCTTTCTTT. Amino acids: CASRGLNTEAFF. The chain joins TRBV25-1 to TRBJ1-1; D is perhaps TRBD1 (5 bases). V was clipped by 6 bases and J by 0 bases, with 5 bases between them. Per the germline V gene, CDR1 is MGHDK and CDR2 is SYGVNS. The CDR3 totals 12 residues.

The rearrangement joins TRBV4-1 to TRBJ2-3; no definite D call. Germline values: CDR1 MGHRA, CDR2 YSYEKL. This CDR3 contains 15 residues. V lost 1 base, J lost 3 bases, and 11 bases lay in between. CDR3: CASSQVNYRTDTQYF. The CDR3 DNA sequence: TGCGCCAGCAGCCAAGTTAATTATAGAACAGATACGCAGTATTTT.

This clonotype appeared a few times. This sequence may be a read error, since a much larger clone differs from it by one base. The V and J genes are TRBV5-5 and TRBJ1-1; D unclear. The CDR3 sequence is 12 residues long. CDR1 and CDR2 (germline): SGHKS, YYEKEE (reference sequence). With 4 bases removed from V and 1 base from J, the gap between germline ends came to 5 bases. The CDR3 spells CASSPWNTEAFF. The DNA for the CDR3 is TGTGCCAGCAGCCCGTGGAACACTGAAGCTTTCTTT.

CDR3 sequence: CASSWTGGLAFF. The CDR3 DNA reads TGTGCCAGCAGTTGGACAGGGGGCTTAGCTTTCTTT. This sequence joins TRBV6-6 and TRBJ1-1; 11 bases line up with TRBD1. With 4 bases clipped from V and 10 bases from J, the junction kept 2 bases outside the gene matches. The CDR3 sequence is 12 residues long. From germline, CDR1 is MNHNY and CDR2 SVGAGI (reference sequence).